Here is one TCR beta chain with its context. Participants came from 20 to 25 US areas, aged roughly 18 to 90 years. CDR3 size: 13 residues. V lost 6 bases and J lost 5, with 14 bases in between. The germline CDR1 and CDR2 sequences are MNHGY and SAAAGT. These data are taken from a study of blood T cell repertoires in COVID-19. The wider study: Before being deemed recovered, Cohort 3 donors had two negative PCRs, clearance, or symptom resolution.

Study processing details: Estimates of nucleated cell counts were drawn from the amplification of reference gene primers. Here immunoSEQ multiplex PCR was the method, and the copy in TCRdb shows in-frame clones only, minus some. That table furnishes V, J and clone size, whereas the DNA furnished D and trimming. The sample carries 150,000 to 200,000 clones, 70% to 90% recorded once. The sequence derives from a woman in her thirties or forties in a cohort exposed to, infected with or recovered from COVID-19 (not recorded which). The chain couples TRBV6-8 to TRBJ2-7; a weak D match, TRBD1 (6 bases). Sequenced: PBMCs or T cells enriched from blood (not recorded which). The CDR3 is CASSTTGLDEQYF. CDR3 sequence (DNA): TGTGCCAGCAGCACTACAGGGCTGGACGAGCAGTACTTC.